This is a list of T cell receptor beta chains from one sample in a study of naive and memory T cell subsets. TCRdb redid the calling of the UMI-ligation and nested PCR reads with MiXCR, one entry per CDR3 protein. The sample gives 65,000 to 85,000 distinct CDR3 sequences, 10% to 15% of which show up once; around 0.9% is in the top ten. Sample: central memory CD4+ T cells from blood. These receptors came from a human donor in good health. Each CDR3 is given with its conserved first and last residue. Each record gives: D gene, J gene, clone size, V gene, CDR3 protein, CDR3 DNA. The D gene is left open where the match is weak. Part of the rows lack a size; the others show once, few, many or a class for expanded clones.

- | TRBJ2-7 | few | TRBV6-1 | CASTRLYEQYF | TGTGCCAGCACTCGTCTCTACGAGCAGTACTTC
TRBD1 | TRBJ2-7 | - | TRBV18 | CASSRQGPSGEQYF | TGTGCCAGCTCACGACAGGGGCCCAGTGGCGAGCAGTACTTC
- | TRBJ2-1 | few | TRBV28 | CASRTLAGLYYNEQFF | TGTGCCAGCAGGACCCTCGCGGGACTCTACTACAATGAGCAGTTCTTC
TRBD2 | TRBJ2-5 | few | TRBV10-3 | CAISRTSGRLGQETQYF | TGTGCCATCAGCAGGACTAGCGGGAGATTGGGGCAAGAGACCCAGTACTTC
- | TRBJ2-2 | many | TRBV25-1 | CASSEWGRGNTGELFF | TGTGCCAGCAGTGAGTGGGGCAGGGGAAACACCGGGGAGCTGTTTTTT
- | TRBJ1-3 | few | TRBV3-1 | CASSQDRLAGSGNTIYF | TGTGCCAGCAGCCAAGATAGGTTGGCAGGATCTGGAAACACCATATATTTT
- | TRBJ2-1 | - | TRBV7-2 | CASSRWANYEQFF | TGTGCCAGCAGTAGGTGGGCAAATTATGAGCAGTTCTTC
- | TRBJ2-1 | many | TRBV19 | CASSRAQSRSYNEQFF | TGTGCCAGTAGTAGGGCTCAGTCCCGCTCCTACAATGAGCAGTTCTTC
- | TRBJ2-7 | - | TRBV20-1 | CSATERTENYEQYF | TGCAGTGCTACTGAACGAACTGAAAACTACGAGCAGTACTTC
- | TRBJ1-5 | many | TRBV25-1 | CASSDRASRRPQHF | TGTGCCAGCAGTGACCGGGCTTCGCGGAGGCCCCAGCATTTT
TRBD2 | TRBJ2-3 | - | TRBV7-3 | CASSLSLAGSGDTQYF | TGTGCCAGCAGCTTGTCCCTAGCGGGATCAGGAGATACGCAGTATTTT
TRBD1 | TRBJ2-1 | - | TRBV7-9 | CASSYGQDGHAEQFF | TGTGCCAGCAGCTACGGACAGGATGGTCACGCTGAGCAGTTCTTC
TRBD1 | TRBJ2-6 | many | TRBV20-1 | CSAQRTGTRTHSGANVLTF | TGCAGTGCCCAGAGGACAGGGACACGAACCCACTCTGGGGCCAACGTCCTGACTTTC
- | TRBJ2-7 | few | TRBV5-6 | CASSSGRSYEQYF | TGTGCCAGCAGCTCAGGACGCTCCTACGAGCAGTACTTC
- | TRBJ2-6 | few | TRBV27 | CASTGGYGANVLTF | TGTGCCAGCACCGGGGGCTATGGGGCCAACGTCCTGACTTTC
TRBD2 | TRBJ2-3 | once | TRBV20-1 | CSARVGTKKGDTQYF | TGCAGTGCTAGAGTTGGGACTAAAAAAGGAGATACGCAGTATTTT
TRBD2 | TRBJ2-6 | few | TRBV14 | CASSQLLAGGVGANVLTF | TGTGCCAGCAGCCAACTCCTAGCGGGAGGGGTGGGGGCCAACGTCCTGACTTTC
- | TRBJ2-3 | many | TRBV4-2 | CASSQDPSTDTQYF | TGTGCCAGCAGCCAAGACCCTAGCACAGATACGCAGTATTTT
- | TRBJ1-6 | few | TRBV6-1 | CASSEWRNSPLHF | TGTGCCAGCAGTGAATGGCGTAATTCACCCCTCCACTTT
TRBD2 | TRBJ2-3 | few | TRBV11-1 | CVSSGRDYADTQYF | TGTGTCAGCAGCGGCCGGGACTACGCAGATACGCAGTATTTT
- | TRBJ1-1 | - | TRBV15 | CATSRDGKVNTEAFF | TGTGCCACCAGCAGAGATGGTAAAGTGAACACTGAAGCTTTCTTT
TRBD2 | TRBJ2-3 | many | TRBV18 | CASSPPVGGSDPDTQYF | TGTGCCAGCTCACCACCGGTGGGCGGGAGCGACCCAGATACGCAGTATTTT
- | TRBJ1-1 | few | TRBV10-3 | CAIAGIGTEAFF | TGTGCCATCGCAGGGATTGGCACTGAAGCTTTCTTT
TRBD1 | TRBJ1-4 | many | TRBV6-6 | CASSRTGESEKLFF | TGTGCCAGCAGTCGGACAGGGGAGAGTGAAAAACTGTTTTTT
- | TRBJ2-7 | - | TRBV25-1 | CASSDLGLSYEQYF | TGTGCCAGCAGTGACCTCGGACTGAGCTACGAGCAGTACTTC
- | TRBJ1-2 | many | TRBV6-1 | CASSLGDYGYTF | TGTGCCAGCAGCCTTGGAGACTATGGCTACACCTTC